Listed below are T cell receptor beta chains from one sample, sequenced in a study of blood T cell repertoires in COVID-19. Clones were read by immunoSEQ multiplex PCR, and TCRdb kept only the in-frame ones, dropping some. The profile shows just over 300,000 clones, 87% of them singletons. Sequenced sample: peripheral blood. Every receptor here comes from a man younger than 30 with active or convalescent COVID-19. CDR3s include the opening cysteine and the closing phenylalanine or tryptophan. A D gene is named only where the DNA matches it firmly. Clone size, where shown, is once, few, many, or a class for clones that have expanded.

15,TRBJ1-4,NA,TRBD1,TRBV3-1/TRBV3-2,CASNDGYRGNEKLFF,TGTGCCAGCAACGATGGCTACAGGGGGAATGAAAAACTGTTTTTT
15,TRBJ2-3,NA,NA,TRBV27,CASSLGWGGADTQYF,TGTGCCAGCAGTTTAGGATGGGGCGGGGCAGATACGCAGTATTTT
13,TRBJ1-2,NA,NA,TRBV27,CASSSLANYGYTF,TGTGCCAGCAGTAGTTTAGCTAACTATGGCTACACCTTC
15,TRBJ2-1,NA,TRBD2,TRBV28,CASSTGLAGGISQFF,TGTGCCAGCAGTACAGGACTAGCGGGAGGGATATCGCAGTTCTTC
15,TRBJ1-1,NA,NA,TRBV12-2,CASRPLRTGYTEAFF,TGTGCAAGTCGCCCATTGAGGACGGGGTATACTGAAGCTTTCTTT
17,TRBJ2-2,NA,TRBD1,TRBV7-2,CASSLVAGGTGTGELFF,TGTGCCAGCAGCTTAGTGGCAGGGGGCACAGGCACCGGGGAGCTGTTTTTT
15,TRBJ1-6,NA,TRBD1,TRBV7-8,CASSSDRVGGSPLHF,TGTGCCAGCAGCTCAGACAGGGTTGGGGGATCACCCCTCCACTTT
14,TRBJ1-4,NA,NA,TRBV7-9,CASSLDSGSEKLFF,TGTGCCAGCAGCTTAGACTCGGGGAGTGAAAAACTGTTTTTT
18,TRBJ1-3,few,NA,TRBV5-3,CARSPRTKQGFIRNTIYF,TGTGCCAGAAGCCCGAGGACAAAACAGGGTTTTATAAGAAACACCATATATTTT
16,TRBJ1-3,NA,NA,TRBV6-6,CASRPGGQRSGNTIYF,TGTGCCAGCAGACCGGGTGGACAGAGGTCTGGAAACACCATATATTTT
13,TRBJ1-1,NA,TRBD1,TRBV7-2,CASSLGQGTEAFF,TGTGCCAGCAGCCTGGGACAGGGTACTGAAGCTTTCTTT
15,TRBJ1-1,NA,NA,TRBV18,CASSSGRQMNTEAFF,TGTGCCAGCTCGAGTGGGCGACAGATGAACACTGAAGCTTTCTTT
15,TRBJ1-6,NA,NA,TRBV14,CASSQNSHRNSPLHF,TGTGCCAGCAGCCAAAACTCTCACCGGAATTCACCCCTCCACTTT
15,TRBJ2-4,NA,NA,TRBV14,CASSQDRSDGRSLDF,TGTGCCAGCAGCCAAGATCGGAGTGACGGCCGTTCTTTGGACTTC